This T cell receptor beta chain appears in the sequencing data of a study of blood T cell repertoires in COVID-19. Study-level background: The United States, Italy and Spain provided the acute and convalescent COVID-19 samples.

Authors' processing steps: Researchers report that nucleated cell counts were estimated from reference gene primer amplification. Assay: immunoSEQ multiplex PCR; the TCRdb copy retains only in-frame clones and omits some. The V and J calls and clone size come from that table; D and trimming were worked out from the DNA. Altogether fewer than 120,000 clones are present, approximately 67% being singletons, with the ten largest covering over 6%. Looked up from germline, CDR1 is MNHEY and CDR2 is SVGAGI. V was trimmed by 5 bases and J by 2 bases, leaving 7 bases between them. This CDR3 spans 12 amino acids.

Sequenced material: peripheral blood. This sequence joins TRBV6-5 and TRBJ2-7; no definite D call. The receptor was isolated from a woman in her sixties with acute or convalescent COVID-19. CDR3 nucleotides: TGTGCCAGCAGTCCCTTTACCTACGAGCAGTACTTC. Amino acids: CASSPFTYEQYF.